The rows below give T cell receptor beta chains drawn from one sample of a study of cytomegalovirus exposure and HLA in healthy donors. TCRdb's copy holds only in-frame clones and misses some; the assay was immunoSEQ multiplex PCR. The sample records around 150,000 clones, around three quarters being singletons. Specimen: PBMCs. Source of these receptors: a woman between 40 and 50 years old in good health and CMV-seronegative. CDR3s include the opening cysteine and the closing phenylalanine or tryptophan. Fields, in order: D gene, J gene, V gene, clone size, CDR3 DNA, CDR3 protein. D genes are given only for firm matches. Size values are once, few and many counts, or a class for expanded clones, and some rows have none.

>TRBD2|TRBJ2-1|TRBV5-1|NA
TGCGCCAGCAGCGGGACCGGGACTAGCGGGGGGGTAAGGTTAAATGAGCAGTTCTTC
CASSGTGTSGGVRLNEQFF
>TRBD1|TRBJ1-1|TRBV5-1|NA
TGCGCCAGCAGCGTCAGGGGGCTGGGGGAGTCAGCTGAAGCTTTCTTT
CASSVRGLGESAEAFF
>TRBD2|TRBJ2-2|TRBV5-1|NA
TGCGCCAGCAGCTCTCTAGCGGGGGGAAACGCCGGGGAGCTGTTTTTT
CASSSLAGGNAGELFF
>NA|TRBJ1-2|TRBV11-2|once
TGTGCCAGCAGCTTCATACAGGGTAGGGGGTCTTATGGAGGCTACACCTTC
CASSFIQGRGSYGGYTF
>NA|TRBJ1-4|TRBV28|NA
TGTGCCAGCATTCCAATTGGAGGGGCTAATGAAAAACTGTTTTTT
CASIPIGGANEKLFF
>NA|TRBJ1-2|TRBV10-3|NA
TGTGCCATCCCCATCGGGGGGGGCTACGGCTATGGCTACACCTTC
CAIPIGGGYGYGYTF
>TRBD1|TRBJ2-3|TRBV12-5|NA
TGTGCTAGTGGAAAGACAGGGGCGGGCACAGATACGCAGTATTTT
CASGKTGAGTDTQYF
>NA|TRBJ2-7|TRBV5-1|NA
TGCGCCAGCAGCTTGGCGGAGTTGACCTCCTACGAGCAGTACTTC
CASSLAELTSYEQYF
>NA|TRBJ1-2|TRBV7-9|NA
TGTGCCACCGCCGTACGGGTAAGCTGTGGGGAGGGGAAAAACTATGGCTACACCTTC
CATAVRVSCGEGKNYGYTF
>NA|TRBJ2-5|TRBV2|NA
TGTGCCAGCAGTGAACGAGGGGGGGCCTTTCTAGAGACCCAGTACTTC
CASSERGGAFLETQYF
>TRBD2|TRBJ2-3|TRBV6-4|NA
TGTGCCAGCAGTGACGCGGGGGGGCCCACAGATACGCAGTATTTT
CASSDAGGPTDTQYF
>NA|TRBJ1-1|TRBV5-1|NA
TGCGCCAGCAGTTATCAGGGTTCGGGTGTGAACACTGAAGCTTTCTTT
CASSYQGSGVNTEAFF
>NA|TRBJ2-3|TRBV2|NA
TGTGCCAGCAGTGTCTATAGCACAGATACGCAGTATTTT
CASSVYSTDTQYF
>NA|TRBJ2-2|TRBV5-1|NA
TGCGCCAGCAGCTTGGATCCGGGACTCATGGACACCGGGGAGCTGTTTTTT
CASSLDPGLMDTGELFF
>TRBD1|TRBJ1-2|TRBV7-2|NA
TGTGCCAGCAGCCTTGACAGGGGGAGCTATGGCTACACCTTC
CASSLDRGSYGYTF
>NA|TRBJ1-2|TRBV11-2|few
TGTGCCAGCAGCTTAGTCCAGTATGGCTATGGCTACACCTTC
CASSLVQYGYGYTF
>NA|TRBJ2-3|TRBV5-1|few
TGCGCCAGCAGCGGCCCGAGGGCAGATACGCAGTATTTT
CASSGPRADTQYF
>NA|TRBJ1-1|TRBV5-1|few
TGCGCCAGCAGCCCACAGGAGGACAGCCTCGGGTACACTGAAGCTTTCTTT
CASSPQEDSLGYTEAFF
>NA|TRBJ2-3|TRBV5-1|few
TGCGCCAGCAGCTTGATAGGGGAAAACACAGATACGCAGTATTTT
CASSLIGENTDTQYF
>NA|TRBJ1-6|TRBV5-1|NA
TGCGCCAGCAGCTTGTCCTCACAGGGCGGTAATTCACCCCTCCACTTT
CASSLSSQGGNSPLHF
>NA|TRBJ1-1|TRBV11-2|NA
TGTGCCAGCAGCTTAGTGGGATCGGCAGGGGCCCTCCCGAACACTGAAGCTTTCTTT
CASSLVGSAGALPNTEAFF
>TRBD1|TRBJ2-4|TRBV9|few
TGTGCCAGCAGCCCCCTCGGGACAGGGGAAAACATTCAGTACTTC
CASSPLGTGENIQYF
>NA|TRBJ2-5|TRBV19|NA
TGTGCCAGTAGTATCAGGGGTTCCCAAGAGACCCAGTACTTC
CASSIRGSQETQYF
>TRBD1|TRBJ2-6|TRBV9|NA
TGTGCCAGCGGACAGGGGGGCTCTGGGGCCAACGTCCTGACTTTC
CASGQGGSGANVLTF
>NA|TRBJ2-1|TRBV5-4|NA
TGTGCCAGCAGCCCGTTAAGCGCCTACAATGAGCAGTTCTTC
CASSPLSAYNEQFF
>TRBD1|TRBJ2-7|TRBV28|NA
TGTGCCAGCAGCTCCCTCGGACAGGGCCCACTCTCCTACGAGCAGTACTTC
CASSSLGQGPLSYEQYF
>NA|TRBJ2-7|TRBV28|NA
TGTGCCAGCAGGCTGCTTCCGGGGGGCCTCTACGAGCAGTACTTC
CASRLLPGGLYEQYF
>TRBD1|TRBJ2-1|TRBV27|few
TGTGCCAGCAGCTATTTCGGGACAGGGGGCCCCTACAATGAGCAGTTCTTC
CASSYFGTGGPYNEQFF
>NA|TRBJ1-3|TRBV7-9|once
TGTGCCAGCAGCCCGACGACAGGAGCCATATATTTT
CASSPTTGAIYF
>TRBD2|TRBJ2-1|TRBV9|NA
TGTGCCAGCAGCGTAGATGGCGGGGGCTACAATGAGCAGTTCTTC
CASSVDGGGYNEQFF
>TRBD1|TRBJ1-1|TRBV5-4|NA
TGTGCCAGCAGCATCCAGACAGGGGGCACTGAAGCTTTCTTT
CASSIQTGGTEAFF
>TRBD1|TRBJ1-2|TRBV19|once
TGTGCCAGTAGTACGTCAGGGGGGATGTCTAGCTATGGCTACACCTTC
CASSTSGGMSSYGYTF
>NA|TRBJ2-7|TRBV7-2|NA
TGTGCCAGCAATGCCTGGCACGTAAGCGACGAGCAGTACTTC
CASNAWHVSDEQYF
>NA|TRBJ1-1|TRBV7-9|NA
TGTGCCAGCGGGGGCGATCCGAACACTGAAGCTTTCTTT
CASGGDPNTEAFF
>NA|TRBJ2-1|TRBV6-1|NA
TGTGCCAGCAGTCGGGGGTTGAGGACCTACAATGAGCAGTTCTTC
CASSRGLRTYNEQFF
>TRBD1|TRBJ2-1|TRBV5-1|NA
TGCGCCAGCAGCCCCATGGAGGGACAGGGGATTGAGCAGTTCTTC
CASSPMEGQGIEQFF
>TRBD1|TRBJ1-3|TRBV28|once
TGTGCCAGCAGTCGGACAGGGTCTGGAAACACCATATATTTT
CASSRTGSGNTIYF
>NA|TRBJ2-3|TRBV28|NA
TGTGCCAGCAGTTTGTGGGGGGAAGGGGTAGTTCCAGATACGCAGTATTTT
CASSLWGEGVVPDTQYF
>NA|TRBJ2-5|TRBV29-1|NA
TGCAGCGTTGAATTCCGGGGTCGAGGGCGAACCCAGTACTTC
CSVEFRGRGRTQYF
>TRBD1|TRBJ1-4|TRBV6-1|NA
TGTGCCAGCAGTCCACAGGGGGTTGATGAAAAACTGTTTTTT
CASSPQGVDEKLFF
>TRBD1|TRBJ2-5|TRBV7-7|NA
TGTGCCAGCAGCAGCTGGGGACAGGGTTTATCCCAGGAGACCCAGTACTTC
CASSSWGQGLSQETQYF
>NA|TRBJ2-1|TRBV18|NA
TGTGCCAGCTCACCAAAGGAGGGGGGGCCCTACAATGAGCAGTTCTTC
CASSPKEGGPYNEQFF
>TRBD1|TRBJ1-6|TRBV5-1|NA
TGCGCCAGCAGCACAGGGGTTAGCTCCTATAATTCACCCCTCCACTTT
CASSTGVSSYNSPLHF
>TRBD2|TRBJ2-1|TRBV19|few
TGTGCCAGTAGTATAGGAGCGGGGGCGATCAATGAGCAGTTCTTC
CASSIGAGAINEQFF
>TRBD2|TRBJ2-1|TRBV11-2|NA
TGTGCCAGCAGTTCCGCTAGCGGTGAGCAGTTCTTC
CASSSASGEQFF
>NA|TRBJ1-2|TRBV29-1|NA
TGCAGCGTCGTACAGGACTATGGCTACACCTTC
CSVVQDYGYTF
>NA|TRBJ1-2|TRBV19|NA
TGTGCCAGTAGTATGGGCAGGGCCACTAACTATGGCTACACCTTC
CASSMGRATNYGYTF
>NA|TRBJ1-2|TRBV4-1|few
TGCGCCAGCAGCCAAGAGTGGACGCAAGGGGGTGGCTACACCTTC
CASSQEWTQGGGYTF